These 29 T cell receptor beta chains came from one sample sequenced in a study of blood T cells in healthy people across ages. A second roughly 6 to 11 cycle PCR used barcoded and J-beta primers. TCRdb redid the calling of the 5' RACE reads with MiXCR, one entry per CDR3 protein. The data hold around 1.7 million distinct CDR3 sequences, with 28% observed a single time. The material sequenced was blood. These receptors all come from a woman aged 25 to 39 in good health.

The genes are TRBV6-2 or TRBV6-3 and TRBJ2-1, with TRBD2 matching 10 bases. This CDR3 spans 19 amino acids. V shed 6 bases and J 2 bases; nucleotides not matched to a gene: 16. Germline V gene data show CDR1 as MNHEY and CDR2 as SVGEGT. CDR3: CASSRPPGSGGIPYNEQFF. The CDR3 DNA reads as TGTGCCAGCAGCCGACCTCCGGGTAGCGGGGGGATCCCCTACAATGAGCAGTTCTTC.

V usage is TRBV20-1 and J usage is TRBJ2-3; D not certain. The length of the CDR3 is 14 residues. Trimming cost V 5 bases and J 2 bases, with 14 bases left between them. The germline gives CDR1 DFQATT, CDR2 SNEGSKA (reference sequence). The CDR3 DNA is TGCAGTGCTTTCAGTGGCCTGCACACAGATACGCAGTATTTT. Protein sequence: CSAFSGLHTDTQYF.

This clonotype was found a few times. Possible read error: a much larger clone is one base away. The rearrangement links TRBV3-1 to TRBJ2-1; 13 bases are shared with TRBD2. The ends lost 4 bases at V and 6 bases at J; junction bases unmatched: 3. Germline CDR1 and CDR2: LGHDT and YNNKEL (reference sequence). CDR3 length: 15 amino acids. CDR3 DNA: TGTGCCAGCAGCCCCGGGACTAGCGGGGCCAATGAGCAGTTCTTC. As protein: CASSPGTSGANEQFF.

The chain employs TRBV14 and TRBJ1-4, with D unclear. Trimming took off 0 bases at V and 7 bases at J, with 12 bases between the two ends. The CDR3 loop spans 15 amino acids. Germline CDR1 is SGHDN and CDR2 is FVKESK. CDR3 sequence reads: CASSQEGWRGEKLFF. CDR3 bases: TGTGCCAGCAGCCAAGAAGGTTGGCGGGGTGAAAAACTGTTTTTT.

V gene TRBV20-1 combines with J gene TRBJ2-1; D is unresolved. This CDR3 has 15 residues. Trimming removed 6 bases at V and 8 bases at J, with 23 bases between. The germline V gene encodes CDR1 DFQATT and CDR2 SNEGSKA (reference sequence). CDR3 in DNA: TGCAGTGCCCCCCCCCTCGGTGTAAATCCGGATGAGCAGTTCTTC. Translation gives CSAPPLGVNPDEQFF.

Ten or more counts support this clonotype. The chain is built from TRBV28 and TRBJ2-7; weak D call: TRBD1 (6 bases). V lost 4 bases to trimming and J lost 2 bases, with 18 bases between them. CDR1 and CDR2 (germline): MDHEN, SYDVKM. CDR3 length equals 16 residues. The CDR3 DNA is TGTGCCAGCAGTTACCCTCGGACAGTACCAGCCTACGAGCAGTACTTC. Amino acids: CASSYPRTVPAYEQYF.

Concerning this clonotype itself: This may stem from a read error, because a much larger clone lies one nucleotide away. Likely a read error: the CDR3 ends without its conserved phenylalanine or tryptophan. This chain joins TRBV27 and TRBJ2-1; unclear D gene. In germline, CDR1 is MNHEY, CDR2 SMNVEV (reference sequence). The CDR3 runs 14 residues. Between the trimmed V and J ends, which lost 7 bases and 0 bases, there was a span of 10 bases. CDR3 coding DNA: TGTGCCAGCATCTCACTTGCCTCCTACAATGAGCAGTTCTTG. Amino acid sequence: CASISLASYNEQFL.

This clonotype was counted at least ten times. The chain combines TRBV25-1 with TRBJ1-2, with 9 bases matching TRBD1. The junction had 5 bases not matched to a gene; V was cut back by 0 bases and J by 6 bases. The CDR3 sequence is 15 residues long. Germline CDR1 and CDR2: MGHDK and SYGVNS. CDR3 bases: TGTGCCAGCAGTGAATACGGGACAGGGCGGGATGGCTACACCTTC. It codes for CASSEYGTGRDGYTF.

This clonotype was picked up many times. CDR3 in DNA: TGCGCCAGCAGCCAAGTCTCGACAGGGGCCAACGTCCTGACTTTC. Translating gives CASSQVSTGANVLTF. The chain carries TRBV4-1 and TRBJ2-6; D ambiguous. Germline V CDR1 and CDR2: MGHRA, YSYEKL. The V end lost 1 base, the J end lost 4 bases, and 8 bases lay between the germline ends. The CDR3 contains 15 residues.

This clonotype was counted a few times. This sequence joins TRBV6-2 or TRBV6-3 and TRBJ2-5; D remains unclear. CDR1 MNHEY and CDR2 SVGEGT come from the germline V gene. The CDR3 runs 14 residues. Deletions cut 0 bases from V and 9 bases from J, with 14 bases between. The CDR3, as DNA: TGTGCCAGCAGTTACTCGAACGGGCAGCAGGCCCAGTACTTC. This translates into CASSYSNGQQAQYF.

Details on this clonotype: A much larger clone is a single base away; this may be a read error. V gene TRBV5-6 combines with J gene TRBJ2-5; possibly TRBD1 for D (6 bases). V was clipped by 4 bases and J by 1 base, with 17 bases between them. The CDR3 is 16 amino acids. The germline V gene has CDR1 SGHDT and CDR2 YYEEEE. CDR3 bases: TGTGCCAGCAGCGCGACCGGACAGCAAGCCCAAGAGACCCAGTACTTC. This codes for CASSATGQQAQETQYF.

This chain links TRBV5-1 with TRBJ2-3, with 8 bases aligning to TRBD2. This CDR3 region has 18 residues. V was clipped by 0 bases and J by 1 base; unmatched bases: 10. Germline values: CDR1 SGHRS, CDR2 YFSETQ. The CDR3 DNA follows: TGCGCCAGCAGCTTGGATGGTAGCGGGGTCACTGGCACAGATACGCAGTATTTT. Its protein is CASSLDGSGVTGTDTQYF.

The V gene is TRBV3-1, the J gene TRBJ2-5; TRBD1 matches at 7 bases. V lost 1 base to trimming and J lost 4 bases; unmatched junction nucleotides: 6. CDR1 and CDR2 from the germline V gene are LGHDT and YNNKEL (reference sequence). The CDR3 sequence is 15 residues long. The CDR3 DNA is TGTGCCAGCAGCCAAGCACAGGGGACGCTAGAGACCCAGTACTTC. Translated, it gives CASSQAQGTLETQYF.

V and J are TRBV2 and TRBJ1-5, with no clear D. CDR3 length: 15 residues. Between the trimmed V and J ends, which lost 4 bases and 0 bases, there was a span of 10 bases. Germline values: CDR1 SNHLY, CDR2 FYNNEI. CDR3 protein: CASSAPFYSNQPQHF. The CDR3 nucleotides are TGTGCCAGCAGTGCCCCTTTTTATAGCAATCAGCCCCAGCATTTT.

The chain joins TRBV12-3 or TRBV12-4 to TRBJ2-5, with 12 bases identical to TRBD1. The J call may not be correct, given that the DNA end is closer to TRBJ2-7. The CDR3 consists of 16 residues. Here the CDR3 reads CASSAGQGAHLYEQYF. The CDR3 bases are TGTGCCAGCAGCGCGGGACAGGGGGCTCACCTTTACGAGCAGTACTTC.

J is TRBJ1-4 and V is TRBV2, with D unclear. The V end lost 3 bases, the J end lost 5 bases, and 10 bases lay between the germline ends. Germline values: CDR1 SNHLY, CDR2 FYNNEI. The CDR3 contains 14 residues. The CDR3 DNA follows: TGTGCCAGCAGTGAGAGTCAGTTGAATGAAAAACTGTTTTTT. This encodes CASSESQLNEKLFF.

This clonotype appeared a few times. V usage is TRBV19 and J usage is TRBJ2-1, with TRBD1 as a possible D gene (6 bases). Germline V gives CDR1 LNHDA, CDR2 SQIVND (reference sequence). This CDR3 has 15 residues. V lost 6 bases and J lost 5, with 17 bases in between. As DNA, the CDR3 is TGTGCCAGTAGGGGACCGGGCAGGGGAGACAATGAGCAGTTCTTC. Translating gives CASRGPGRGDNEQFF.

The chain links TRBV20-1 to TRBJ2-1, with TRBD2 identical over 8 bases. The germline V gene has CDR1 DFQATT and CDR2 SNEGSKA (reference sequence). The CDR3 totals 16 residues. J lost 2 bases, V lost 5 bases, and 11 bases had no gene match. The CDR3, as DNA: TGCAGTGCTGTAGGGGGGCGGGGGGTCCCCTACAATGAGCAGTTCTTC. It specifies CSAVGGRGVPYNEQFF.

This clonotype was observed a few times. The V and J genes are TRBV10-2 and TRBJ1-1; D uncertain. The CDR3 is 15 amino acids. The V end was cut by 2 bases, the J end by 1 base, with 11 bases between. The germline CDR1 and CDR2 sequences are WSHSY and SAAADI. CDR3 sequence reads: CASSENPAANTEAFF. CDR3 DNA: TGCGCCAGCAGTGAGAATCCGGCAGCGAACACTGAAGCTTTCTTT.

V is TRBV10-1 and J is TRBJ2-2; D gene ambiguous. Trimming removed 10 bases at V and 7 bases at J, with 19 bases between. Germline V CDR1 and CDR2: WNHNN, SYGVQD (reference sequence). The CDR3 length is 14 residues. In nucleotides, the CDR3 is TGCGCCAACCCATGGCCCGGTGATGACGGGGAGCTGTTTTTT. This codes for CANPWPGDDGELFF.

This chain joins TRBV28 and TRBJ1-1, with a weak D call TRBD1 (5 bases). Germline V gene data show CDR1 as MDHEN and CDR2 as SYDVKM. This CDR3 has 16 amino acids. The V and J ends lost 8 bases and 1 base respectively, with 20 bases between them. The DNA of the CDR3 is TGTGCCAGCCCAAAGGGCGGGGGGTCTGGGAACACTGAAGCTTTCTTT. Amino acids: CASPKGGGSGNTEAFF. The complete variable domain, with remaining parts taken from reference TRBV28 and TRBJ1-1, reads DVKVTQSSRYLVKRTGEKVFLECVQDMDHENMFWYRQDPGLGLRLIYFSYDVKMKEKGDIPEGYSVSREKKERFSLILESASTNQTSMYLCASPKGGGSGNTEAFFGQGTRLTVV.

This clonotype was detected ten times or more. The chain is built from TRBV20-1 and TRBJ2-7; 10 nucleotides line up with TRBD2. J gave up 4 bases and V 6 bases, and 6 bases lay outside the gene matches. Germline-derived CDR1 and CDR2 are DFQATT and SNEGSKA (reference sequence). The CDR3 is 13 amino acids. The CDR3 DNA is TGCAGTGCGTGGACTAGCGGCTTTTACGAGCAGTACTTC. Amino acids: CSAWTSGFYEQYF.

This clonotype was found a few times. CDR3 protein: CAISGGTAAGDEQFF. The CDR3 DNA reads TGTGCCATCAGTGGGGGGACAGCGGCCGGGGATGAGCAGTTCTTC. The chain links TRBV10-3 to TRBJ2-1; TRBD1 matches 7 bases. This CDR3 has 15 amino acids. Trimming at V came to 4 bases and at J to 8 bases, leaving 11 bases not matched to a gene. Germline-derived CDR1 and CDR2 are ENHRY and SYGVKD.

CDR3 bases: TGTGCCACCCGAGGTGACACAGATACGCAGTATTTT. Residues: CATRGDTDTQYF. The rearrangement uses TRBV7-2 and TRBJ2-3, with no clear D. Germline-derived CDR1 and CDR2 are SGHTA and FQGNSA. The CDR3 covers 12 residues. V lost 10 bases to trimming and J lost 2 bases, with 10 bases between them.

This clonotype has a count of ten or more. The CDR3 nucleotides read TGTGCCAGCAGCCGATCGGGGTTGACGGGCGAGCAGTACTTC. Its translation is CASSRSGLTGEQYF. This chain uses TRBV11-2 with TRBJ2-7; tentative D call: TRBD2 (5 bases). The germline CDR1 and CDR2 sequences are SGHAT and FQNNGV. The CDR3 consists of 14 residues. V dropped 5 bases and J dropped 6 bases, with 17 bases sitting between them. The full variable domain, its missing parts supplied by reference TRBV11-2 and TRBJ2-7, is EAGVAQSPRYKIIEKRQSVAFWCNPISGHATLYWYQQILGQGPKLLIQFQNNGVVDDSQLPKDRFSAERLKGVDSTLKIQPAKLEDSAVYLCASSRSGLTGEQYFGPGTRLTVT.

The chain couples TRBV11-2 to TRBJ2-1; 11 bases agree with TRBD2. Germline trimming cut 7 bases from V and 4 bases from J; bases unmatched to any gene: 9. Germline V CDR1 and CDR2: SGHAT, FQNNGV. The CDR3 length is 16 residues. CDR3 amino acids: CASKPPGLAGYNEQFF. The DNA for the CDR3 is TGTGCCAGCAAACCACCCGGACTAGCGGGTTACAATGAGCAGTTCTTC.

The V gene is TRBV2, the J gene TRBJ2-3; no reliable D call. V lost 4 bases to trimming and J lost 2 bases, with 13 bases between them. This CDR3 has 15 residues. The germline CDR1 and CDR2 sequences are SNHLY and FYNNEI. The CDR3 region has the DNA TGTGCCAGCAGTGCTGAGACTTTCGACACAGATACGCAGTATTTT. This sequence encodes CASSAETFDTDTQYF.

In the case of this clonotype: This may arise from a read error, as a much more abundant clone is one base away. The chain joins TRBV27 to TRBJ2-1, with TRBD2 matching 7 bases. This CDR3 has 13 residues. Germline-derived CDR1 and CDR2 are MNHEY and SMNVEV (reference sequence). CDR3 nucleotides: TGTGCCAGCAGCAGCGGGATCTACGATGAGCAGTTCTTC. Translation: CASSSGIYDEQFF.

Here the CDR3 DNA reads TGCGCCAGCAGCTTGACGACAGGGACTCTGTACGAGCAGTACTTC. As protein: CASSLTTGTLYEQYF. The chain has TRBV5-1 and TRBJ2-7; tentative D call: TRBD1 (7 bases). The CDR3 length is 15 residues. Germline V gene sequence: CDR1 SGHRS, CDR2 YFSETQ. With 1 base removed from V and 4 bases from J, the gap between germline ends came to 15 bases.